Given below is one T cell receptor beta chain in context. Antigen specificity is unknown. Assay: immunoSEQ multiplex PCR; the TCRdb copy retains only in-frame clones and omits some. The data contain 1.5 million to 2.5 million clones, just under 95% of them singletons. The data are from a study of shared clonotypes between healthy human individuals. Naive CD8 isolation took CD45RO-negative cells positively selected for CCR7 and excluded terminally differentiated effector memory CD45RA+ cells. Germline V gene sequence: CDR1 MDHEN, CDR2 SYDVKM. V was cut by 1 base and J by 0 bases, with 12 bases left in between. The CDR3 is 17 amino acids. Study results and limitations: Since donors were few, the genetic and exposure-history diversity represented was limited. Estimated richness values were generally larger in naive subsets than in memory subsets. For sorted subsets, rarefaction showed incomplete sequencing despite large depth.

What was sequenced was naive CD8+ T cells sorted from blood. The V and J genes are TRBV28 and TRBJ1-4; D is ambiguous. This TCR derives from a man younger than 30 in good health. The CDR3 loop is CASSLFVTAATNEKLFF. For the CDR3, the DNA is TGTGCCAGCAGTTTATTTGTCACAGCTGCAACTAATGAAAAACTGTTTTTT. Supplemented by reference TRBV28 and TRBJ1-4, the full variable domain reads DVKVTQSSRYLVKRTGEKVFLECVQDMDHENMFWYRQDPGLGLRLIYFSYDVKMKEKGDIPEGYSVSREKKERFSLILESASTNQTSMYLCASSLFVTAATNEKLFFGSGTQLSVL.